The 25 T cell receptor beta chains in this list originate from one sample, sequenced in a study of blood T cell repertoires in COVID-19. Using immunoSEQ multiplex PCR, the repertoire was profiled, and TCRdb retains in-frame clones only, with some absent. The table includes 250,000 to 350,000 clones, around 85% detected once. Sequenced input: PBMCs or T cells enriched from blood (not recorded which). The origin of the receptors is a woman between 25 and 40 years old who had recovered from COVID-19.

This chain joins TRBV4-1 and TRBJ1-1; D gene unclear. CDR1 and CDR2 from the germline V gene are MGHRA and YSYEKL. This CDR3 has 17 residues. With 1 base removed from V and 1 base from J, the gap between germline ends came to 16 bases. The CDR3 sequence: CASSQVSNVRWNTEAFF. In nucleotides, the CDR3 is TGCGCCAGCAGCCAAGTCTCAAACGTCAGGTGGAACACTGAAGCTTTCTTT.

In nucleotides, the CDR3 is TGTGCCAGCAGTGAATTTGGACCGGGAGGGTCGGGGGGAAAACTGTTTTTT. Its translation is CASSEFGPGGSGGKLFF. This chain uses TRBV25-1 with TRBJ1-4, with D perhaps matching TRBD1 (5 bases). The CDR3 is made up of 17 amino acids. Germline V gives CDR1 MGHDK, CDR2 SYGVNS. Trimming took off 1 base at V and 10 bases at J, with 22 bases between the two ends.

The table lists this clone with a few counts. The CDR3 is CASSLVGTGAYEQYF. DNA for the CDR3: TGTGCCAGCAGTTTAGTCGGGACAGGGGCCTACGAGCAGTACTTC. This sequence joins TRBV28 and TRBJ2-7, with 10 bases identical to TRBD1. The ends lost 2 bases at V and 2 bases at J; junction bases unmatched: 3. The V gene's germline CDR1 is MDHEN and CDR2 SYDVKM. The CDR3 contains 15 residues.

The chain has TRBV3-1 (or the pseudogene TRBV3-2) and TRBJ2-7; D call uncertain. The germline V gene encodes CDR1 LGHDT and CDR2 YNNKEL (reference sequence). V was shortened by 1 base and J by 0 bases, with 10 bases between the two germline ends. The CDR3 extends over 15 amino acids. The CDR3 nucleotides read TGTGCCAGCAGCCAAGGACTGTCCGTCTCCTACGAGCAGTACTTC. It translates to CASSQGLSVSYEQYF.

In regard to this clone: Other nucleotide sequences from this sample produce the same CDR3. The chain links TRBV6-5 to TRBJ1-2; a possible D gene is TRBD1 (6 bases). V lost 0 bases and J 2 bases, leaving 7 bases between the germline ends. The CDR3 has 14 amino acids. CDR1 is MNHEY, CDR2 SVGAGI, per germline. CDR3 loop: CASSYSRGNYGYTF. The CDR3 region has the DNA TGTGCCAGCAGTTACTCGAGGGGGAACTATGGCTACACCTTC.

CDR3 protein: CASSLQGARRTDTQYF. CDR3 nucleotide sequence: TGTGCCAGCAGTTTACAGGGGGCGAGGCGCACAGATACGCAGTATTTT. The chain employs TRBV27 and TRBJ2-3; 8 bases map to TRBD1. Germline V gene lookup returns CDR1 MNHEY and CDR2 SMNVEV (reference sequence). V dropped 2 bases and J dropped 1; count of bases not matched to a gene: 5. The CDR3 runs 16 residues.

This chain joins TRBV10-1 and TRBJ1-1; D is perhaps TRBD1 (6 bases). The germline gives CDR1 WNHNN, CDR2 SYGVQD (reference sequence). This CDR3 has 14 residues. The germline V and J ends were trimmed by 4 bases and 5 bases, with 14 bases remaining between them. The CDR3 protein is CASSVNRGGTEAFF. The CDR3 coding sequence is TGCGCCAGCAGTGTGAATAGGGGGGGGACTGAAGCTTTCTTT.

The V call is TRBV27, the J call TRBJ2-7, with 7 nucleotides matching TRBD1. V trimming: 4 bases; J trimming: 4 bases; junction bases outside the gene matches: 13. This CDR3 spans 16 amino acids. In germline, CDR1 is MNHEY, CDR2 SMNVEV (reference sequence). The CDR3 protein is CASSSTTTGSVYEQYF. CDR3 sequence (DNA): TGTGCCAGCAGTTCTACAACGACAGGGAGTGTGTACGAGCAGTACTTC.

The chain links TRBV28 to TRBJ1-2, with D tentatively TRBD1 (5 bases). Per the germline V gene, CDR1 is MDHEN and CDR2 is SYDVKM. V lost 2 bases to trimming and J lost 0 bases, with 10 bases between them. The CDR3 loop spans 15 amino acids. CDR3 bases: TGTGCCAGCAGTTTACAGCCGACAGCTAACTATGGCTACACCTTC. Protein sequence: CASSLQPTANYGYTF.

Only a few counts were recorded for this clone. This rearrangement joins TRBV5-4 to TRBJ1-6, with 9 bases lining up with TRBD1. CDR3 length equals 15 residues. V lost 4 bases and J lost 10; bases outside the gene matches: 9. CDR1 SGHNT and CDR2 YYREEE come from the germline V gene (reference sequence). The CDR3 sequence is CASSPDRGPRSPLHF. The CDR3 nucleotides are TGTGCCAGCAGCCCGGACAGGGGCCCTCGGTCACCCCTCCACTTT.

This sequence joins TRBV25-1 and TRBJ2-5; 7 positions agree with TRBD2. Germline V gene lookup returns CDR1 MGHDK and CDR2 SYGVNS. This CDR3 region has 13 residues. V shed 8 bases and J 8 bases; nucleotides not matched to a gene: 11. The CDR3 here is CASFGGGSETQYF. The DNA of the CDR3 is TGTGCCAGCTTTGGGGGAGGGTCAGAAACCCAGTACTTC.

The chain recombines TRBV6-1 with TRBJ2-1; 13 bases are a match to TRBD2. V was pared by 4 bases and J by 3 bases, with 12 bases of the junction left unmatched. The CDR3 length is 19 residues. Germline CDR1 is MNHNS and CDR2 is SASEGT. CDR3 residues: CASSATRTSGGRFYNEQFF. The CDR3 DNA reads TGTGCCAGCAGTGCCACCCGGACTAGCGGGGGCCGGTTCTACAATGAGCAGTTCTTC.

V and J are TRBV18 and TRBJ2-7, with no clear D. Germline CDR1 KGHSH, CDR2 LQKENI. This CDR3 has 13 amino acids. The V end lost 5 bases, the J end lost 5 bases, and 13 bases lay between the germline ends. The CDR3 nucleotides are TGTGCCAGCTCATCGCGTCGACACCACGAGCAGTACTTC. Protein: CASSSRRHHEQYF. The complete variable domain, with remaining parts taken from reference TRBV18 and TRBJ2-7, reads NAGVMQNPRHLVRRRGQEARLRCSPMKGHSHVYWYRQLPEEGLKFMVYLQKENIIDESGMPKERFSAEFPKEGPSILRIQQVVRGDSAAYFCASSSRRHHEQYFGPGTRLTVT.

V and J are TRBV19 and TRBJ1-2; a possible D gene is TRBD1 (6 bases). CDR1 LNHDA and CDR2 SQIVND come from the germline V gene (reference sequence). Trimming took off 7 bases at V and 2 bases at J, with 17 bases between the two ends. The CDR3 has 15 residues. The CDR3 DNA reads as TGTGCCAGTATTGACCTGGACAGTGCGAACTATGGCTACACCTTC. Protein: CASIDLDSANYGYTF.

This chain uses TRBV4-2 with TRBJ1-1; D gene ambiguous. In germline, CDR1 is LGHNA, CDR2 YNFKEQ. The V end lost 0 bases, the J end lost 10 bases, and 9 bases lay between the germline ends. The CDR3 spans 12 residues. The CDR3 region has the DNA TGTGCCAGCAGCCAAGATCGGGAGGGAGCTTTCTTT. It translates to CASSQDREGAFF.

V gene TRBV15 combines with J gene TRBJ1-1; 8 nucleotides agree with TRBD1. Unmatched junction bases numbered 18, after V lost 3 bases and J lost 9 bases. The CDR3 has 17 amino acids. Germline CDR1 and CDR2: LNHNV and YYDKDF (reference sequence). CDR3 coding DNA: TGTGCCACCAGCAGGCCTACCGGGACAGGTATATTTCGGAAAGCTTTCTTT. Translation: CATSRPTGTGIFRKAFF.

The chain employs TRBV28 and TRBJ1-2; TRBD1 matches at 11 bases. CDR1 and CDR2 from the germline V gene are MDHEN and SYDVKM. Unmatched junction bases numbered 1, after V lost 6 bases and J lost 4 bases. The CDR3 loop spans 13 amino acids. CDR3: CASRGTGGYGYTF. In nucleotides, the CDR3 is TGTGCCAGCAGGGGGACAGGGGGCTATGGCTACACCTTC.

The chain employs TRBV4-2 and TRBJ1-1; TRBD1 matches at 9 bases. The CDR3 covers 18 residues. After removal of 0 bases from V and 4 bases from J, the junction contained 12 bases not matched to a gene. Germline CDR1 LGHNA, CDR2 YNFKEQ. CDR3 sequence: CASSQESDRGGLGTEAFF. CDR3 in DNA: TGTGCCAGCAGCCAAGAGAGCGACAGGGGGGGCTTGGGCACTGAAGCTTTCTTT.

In its sample, this clone was seen a few times. The chain carries TRBV12-3 or TRBV12-4 and TRBJ1-1; perhaps TRBD1 as D (6 bases). The V end was cut by 8 bases, the J end by 7 bases, with 14 bases between. CDR3 length equals 12 residues. The CDR3 reads CASGRGEGEAFF. The CDR3 DNA reads as TGTGCCAGCGGCAGGGGAGAGGGTGAAGCTTTCTTT.

The chain couples TRBV6-5 to TRBJ1-1; no clear D gene. Trimming cost V 7 bases and J 6 bases, with 6 bases left between them. CDR1 is MNHEY, CDR2 SVGAGI, per germline. The CDR3 loop spans 10 amino acids. The CDR3 spells CASKEAEAFF. The CDR3 nucleotides read TGTGCCAGCAAAGAGGCTGAAGCTTTCTTT.

CDR3 DNA sequence: TGTGCCAGCACCCCGACAGGGGGAACAAAAAAACTGTTTTTT. Amino acids: CASTPTGGTKKLFF. The chain uses TRBV28 and TRBJ1-4, with 9 bases aligning to TRBD1. In germline, CDR1 is MDHEN, CDR2 SYDVKM. J was trimmed by 9 bases and V by 7 bases; bases with no gene match: 9. This CDR3 has 14 amino acids.

The chain is built from TRBV6-1 and TRBJ2-1; D possibly corresponds to TRBD2 (6 bases). The V gene lost 0 bases and the J gene lost 0 bases, with 12 bases spanning the gap. Per the germline V gene, CDR1 is MNHNS and CDR2 is SASEGT. CDR3 length: 17 residues. CDR3 residues: CASSEAHGRPSYNEQFF. The DNA for the CDR3 is TGTGCCAGCAGTGAAGCCCACGGGAGACCCTCCTACAATGAGCAGTTCTTC.

This rearrangement joins TRBV11-3 to TRBJ2-3; 8 bases line up with TRBD2. Germline V lookup: CDR1 SGHNT, CDR2 YENEEA. The CDR3 spans 16 residues. Trimming took 1 base from V and 4 from J; bases not matched to a gene: 7. This chain's CDR3 is CASSLGQRGRSDTQYF. CDR3 sequence (DNA): TGTGCCAGCAGCTTAGGCCAGCGGGGGCGCTCAGATACGCAGTATTTT.

The chain couples TRBV29-1 to TRBJ2-7, with D perhaps TRBD1 (6 bases). Germline V gene lookup returns CDR1 SQVTM and CDR2 ANQGSEA. V lost 6 bases and J 3 bases, leaving 15 bases between the germline ends. This CDR3 has 13 residues. CDR3 protein: CSVGAGLGYEQYF. CDR3 nucleotides: TGCAGCGTGGGGGCAGGACTGGGCTACGAGCAGTACTTC.

This clone was detected a few times. The chain employs TRBV5-1 and TRBJ1-2; 8 nucleotides line up with TRBD1. Germline CDR1 and CDR2: SGHRS and YFSETQ. Unmatched junction bases numbered 8, after V lost 4 bases and J lost 3 bases. The length of the CDR3 is 15 residues. The CDR3 DNA reads TGCGCCAGCAGCCCGGGCAGGGGGCTGTACTATGGCTACACCTTC. Translating gives CASSPGRGLYYGYTF.